This note documents a single TCR beta chain sequence. The record originates from a study of blood T cell repertoires in COVID-19. Study-wide context: Samples of COVID-19 (acute and convalescent) were obtained from the United States, Italy and Spain. PBMCs, B-cell-depleted T cells, or T cells provided the cDNA or gDNA that made up the material.

In the authors' methods: Estimated nucleated cell counts came from reference gene primer amplification. Assay: immunoSEQ multiplex PCR; the TCRdb copy retains only in-frame clones and omits some. The V and J calls and clone size are taken from that table; D and trimming were inferred from the DNA. The table includes 100,000 to 150,000 clones, more than 70% detected once. V lost 3 bases, J lost 6 bases, and 3 bases stayed unmatched. This CDR3 has 13 residues. Germline V gives CDR1 SQVTM, CDR2 ANQGSEA. This sequence joins TRBV29-1 and TRBJ1-5, with 9 nucleotides matching TRBD1. This TCR derives from a man aged 55-75 years with acute or convalescent COVID-19. Material: peripheral blood. CDR3 protein: CSVETGGTQPQHF. The DNA of the CDR3 is TGCAGCGTTGAGACAGGGGGTACTCAGCCCCAGCATTTT.